This is a list of T cell receptor beta chains from one sample in a study of T cell responses to AZD1222 COVID-19 vaccine. TCRdb's table, derived via immunoSEQ multiplex PCR, lists solely in-frame clones and lacks some. The sample lists around 110,000 clones; about 88% were seen once. The source material was peripheral blood, sampled on day 0 of AZD1222 vaccination. Receptors originate from an adult in good health. Both conserved end residues are part of each CDR3. The D gene is left open where the match is weak. Not all rows give a size; the values are once, few, many and, for expanded clones, a class.

v_call	clone_size	j_call	d_call	cdr3_nt	cdr3_aa
TRBV7-9	NA	TRBJ1-6	TRBD1	TGTGCCAGCAGGGCGACAGGGGGCGCAAATTCACCCCTCCACTTT	CASRATGGANSPLHF
TRBV7-3	NA	TRBJ2-3	NA	TGTGCCAGCAGAGAGGGGGGAAACACAGATACGCAGTATTTT	CASREGGNTDTQYF
TRBV7-9	NA	TRBJ2-7	NA	TGTGCCAGCAGCGCAGAGGCGTACGAGCAGTACTTC	CASSAEAYEQYF
TRBV29-1	NA	TRBJ1-1	NA	TGCAGCGTTGAAGGGACCCCCTCGCGAAACACTGAAGCTTTCTTT	CSVEGTPSRNTEAFF
TRBV4-1	NA	TRBJ1-1	NA	TGCGCCAGCAGCCAAGGCCAGGAGTCAGCTGAAGCTTTCTTT	CASSQGQESAEAFF
TRBV29-1	NA	TRBJ2-1	NA	TGCAGCGGCCGAACGCTCAAGACCGGCGACAATGAGCAGTTCTTC	CSGRTLKTGDNEQFF
TRBV2	NA	TRBJ2-1	NA	TGTGCCAGCAGTAGAGCGGGCCGCGGCTACAATGAGCAGTTCTTC	CASSRAGRGYNEQFF
TRBV24-1	NA	TRBJ2-1	NA	TGTGCCACCAGTGATTTAGCGGCAGAGGGATCCTACAATGAGCAGTTCTTC	CATSDLAAEGSYNEQFF
TRBV16	NA	TRBJ1-6	NA	TGTGCCAGCAGCCAAATGGGGGGGAAGAGGTCCTATAATTCACCCCTCCACTTT	CASSQMGGKRSYNSPLHF
TRBV30	NA	TRBJ2-2	TRBD1	TGTGCCTGGAACAGGGACAGGGCAGGGGGCGGGGAGCTGTTTTTT	CAWNRDRAGGGELFF
TRBV7-9	NA	TRBJ1-4	NA	TGTGCCAGCAGGCGCGAAAATGAAAAACTGTTTTTT	CASRRENEKLFF
TRBV19	NA	TRBJ2-7	TRBD2	TGTGCCAGTAGTAGCGGGAGCTCCTACGAGCAGTACTTC	CASSSGSSYEQYF
TRBV5-4	NA	TRBJ1-1	NA	TGTGCCAGCAACCTCATGGGGGACACTGAAGCTTTCTTT	CASNLMGDTEAFF
TRBV12-3/TRBV12-4	NA	TRBJ2-7	NA	TGTGCCAGCAGATGGGACACCGGGTACGAGCAGTACTTC	CASRWDTGYEQYF
TRBV18	NA	TRBJ2-7	TRBD2	TGTGCCAGCTCACCACCGACGGGAGGATTGTACGAGCAGTACTTC	CASSPPTGGLYEQYF
TRBV7-9	NA	TRBJ2-2	TRBD1	TGTGCCAGCAGCCTCCCCCTTAGGGACAGGGACACCGGGGAGCTGTTTTTT	CASSLPLRDRDTGELFF
TRBV2	NA	TRBJ2-2	TRBD2	TGTGCCAGCCAACCTACTAGCGGGACCTTCACCGGGGAGCTGTTTTTT	CASQPTSGTFTGELFF
TRBV5-1	few	TRBJ2-2	NA	TGCGCCAGCAGCTTGAGGCCTTTAGGAGGGGTGGATAGCACCGGGGAGCTGTTTTTT	CASSLRPLGGVDSTGELFF
TRBV19	NA	TRBJ1-1	TRBD1	TGTGCCAGTAGTTCTAGACAGGGGGCGACTGAAGCTTTCTTT	CASSSRQGATEAFF
TRBV19	NA	TRBJ1-6	NA	TGTGCCAGTAGCGGGACGGACACATCACCCCTCCACTTT	CASSGTDTSPLHF
TRBV29-1	NA	TRBJ2-5	TRBD1	TGCAGCGTTGAACGGACAGGGAGAAGGGAGACCCAGTACTTC	CSVERTGRRETQYF
TRBV5-4	NA	TRBJ2-3	NA	TGTGCCAGCAGTGGCCCCCTTGTCACAGATACGCAGTATTTT	CASSGPLVTDTQYF
TRBV2	NA	TRBJ2-7	NA	TGTGCCAGCAGTGAGGGGTACGAGCAGTACTTC	CASSEGYEQYF
TRBV4-1	few	TRBJ2-3	NA	TGCGCCAGCAGCCAAGTCAACGTTGGGTTCACAGATACGCAGTATTTT	CASSQVNVGFTDTQYF
TRBV29-1	NA	TRBJ2-7	TRBD2	TGCAGCGTAGCGGGAGGGTCCTACGAGCAGTACTTC	CSVAGGSYEQYF
TRBV4-1	NA	TRBJ2-1	TRBD1	TGCGCCAGCAGGCCGGGACAGGGGTCCTACAATGAGCAGTTCTTC	CASRPGQGSYNEQFF
TRBV30	NA	TRBJ1-1	NA	TGTGCCTGGAGCCCCCTGGGTGGGTTGGCCACTGAAGCTTTCTTT	CAWSPLGGLATEAFF
TRBV2	NA	TRBJ2-7	NA	TGTGCCAGCAGACAGAGGGGGGGGCGCGAGCAGTACTTC	CASRQRGGREQYF
TRBV5-1	NA	TRBJ1-5	NA	TGCGCCAGCAGTCTGACCGGGGAGCTCAATCAGCCCCAGCATTTT	CASSLTGELNQPQHF
TRBV9	NA	TRBJ1-3	NA	TGTGCCAGCAGCAGAGACCTCCTCGGCGGAAACACCATATATTTT	CASSRDLLGGNTIYF
TRBV19	NA	TRBJ1-5	NA	TGTGCCGGGTCCGGGCGGGACAAGGGTCAGCCCCAGCATTTT	CAGSGRDKGQPQHF
TRBV29-1	NA	TRBJ2-7	NA	TGCAGCGCTGGAGACAGGAGCTACGAGCAGTACTTC	CSAGDRSYEQYF
TRBV30	NA	TRBJ1-2	NA	TGTGCCTGGGCCCCGTCGGAGAGTGGCTACACCTTC	CAWAPSESGYTF
TRBV7-2	once	TRBJ2-7	TRBD1	TGTGCCAGCAGCGCCCACAGGGGTACCTACGAGCAGTACTTC	CASSAHRGTYEQYF
TRBV4-2	few	TRBJ2-1	TRBD2	TGTGCCAGCAGCCACGAGACGACTAGCGTAGAGAATGAGCAGTTCTTC	CASSHETTSVENEQFF
TRBV7-9	NA	TRBJ1-5	NA	TGTGCCAGCACATGGGGTCAAGATCAGCCCCAGCATTTT	CASTWGQDQPQHF
TRBV6-1	NA	TRBJ1-4	NA	TGTGCCAGCAGTGAGTCGGGGGCTTTGGATGAAAAACTGTTTTTT	CASSESGALDEKLFF
TRBV11-3	NA	TRBJ2-1	TRBD1	TGTGCCAGCAGCGAAGGGGGCATGTTCAATGAGCAGTTCTTC	CASSEGGMFNEQFF